This T cell receptor (beta chain) came from a study of blood T cell repertoires in COVID-19. Whole-study context: Samples taken during acute and convalescent COVID-19 were collected in the United States, Italy and Spain.

Original processing methods: Reference gene primer amplification gave nucleated cell count estimates. Only in-frame clones appear in the TCRdb table, and some are missing; sequencing was by immunoSEQ multiplex PCR. The D gene and trimming were derived from the DNA, and the V and J assignments and clone size from that table. The sample shows 150,000 to 170,000 clones, roughly 88% of them seen only once. Per the germline V gene, CDR1 is SGHNT and CDR2 is YYREEE (reference sequence). V was pared by 0 bases and J by 1 base, with 13 bases between. The CDR3 contains 17 residues. The gene calls are TRBV5-4 and TRBJ2-2; possible D gene TRBD1, 6 bases. The sequencing input was peripheral blood. The sequence derives from a man between 60 and 70 years old with COVID-19, enrolled during active disease. CDR3: CASSLALQGMNTGELFF. The CDR3 nucleotides read TGTGCCAGCAGCTTGGCTCTGCAGGGGATGAACACCGGGGAGCTGTTTTTT.